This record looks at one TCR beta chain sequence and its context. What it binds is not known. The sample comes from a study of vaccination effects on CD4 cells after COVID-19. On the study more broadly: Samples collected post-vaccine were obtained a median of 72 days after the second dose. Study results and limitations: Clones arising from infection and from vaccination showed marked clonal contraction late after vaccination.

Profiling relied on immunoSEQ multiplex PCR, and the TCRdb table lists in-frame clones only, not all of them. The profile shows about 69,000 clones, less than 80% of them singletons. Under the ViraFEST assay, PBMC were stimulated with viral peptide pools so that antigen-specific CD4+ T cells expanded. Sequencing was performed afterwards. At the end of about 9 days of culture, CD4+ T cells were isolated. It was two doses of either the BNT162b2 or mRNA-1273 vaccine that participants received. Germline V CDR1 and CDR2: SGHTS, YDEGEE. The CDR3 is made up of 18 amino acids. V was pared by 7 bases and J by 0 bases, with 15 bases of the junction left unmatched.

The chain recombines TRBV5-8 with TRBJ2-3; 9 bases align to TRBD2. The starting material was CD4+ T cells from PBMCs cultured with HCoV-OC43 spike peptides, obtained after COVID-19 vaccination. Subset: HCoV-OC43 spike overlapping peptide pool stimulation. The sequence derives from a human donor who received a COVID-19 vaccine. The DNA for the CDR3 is TGTGCCAGCCCCCAGGGGCTAGCGGGGTTTTCTAGCACAGATACGCAGTATTTT. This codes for CASPQGLAGFSSTDTQYF.